The 7 T cell receptor beta chains listed next were all sequenced from one sample in a study of spatial heterogeneity in lung cancer. Stated time point: blood at routine non-recurrence follow-up after resection. Sequencing covered unsorted whole RNA taken from tumor, nontumor lung or frozen PBMC. TCRdb redid the calling of the 5' RACE reads with MiXCR, one entry per CDR3 protein. The sample holds about 120,000 distinct CDR3 sequences, over 9% seen once. Specimen: PBMCs, collected at follow-up. The receptors shown here come from a male donor with early-stage non-small cell lung cancer.

The chain uses TRBV20-1 and TRBJ2-5; possibly TRBD2 for D (5 bases). The CDR3 length is 15 residues. Trimming left V 0 bases short and J 1 base short, with 12 bases between. Germline CDR1 and CDR2: DFQATT and SNEGSKA (reference sequence). The CDR3 is CSARDLGSSQETQYF. CDR3 sequence (DNA): TGCAGTGCTAGAGACTTGGGGAGTAGCCAAGAGACCCAGTACTTC.

The chain employs TRBV7-2 and TRBJ1-2; a weak D match, TRBD1 (5 bases). The CDR3 extends over 13 amino acids. Trimming removed 1 base from V and 4 bases from J, with 7 bases in between. The germline gives CDR1 SGHTA, CDR2 FQGNSA. The CDR3 protein is CASSLDRIYGYTF. The CDR3 DNA follows: TGTGCCAGCAGCTTAGACAGGATCTATGGCTACACCTTC.

The chain couples TRBV7-2 to TRBJ2-4; D remains unclear. The length of the CDR3 is 12 residues. Per the germline V gene, CDR1 is SGHTA and CDR2 is FQGNSA. Trimming cost V 1 base and J 12 bases, with 10 bases left between them. In DNA, the CDR3 is TGTGCCAGCAGCTTAGATGTGGCGACTCAGTACTTC. Protein product: CASSLDVATQYF.

This clonotype was observed many times. This chain connects TRBV5-1 to TRBJ1-2; maybe TRBD1 (5 bases). The CDR3 consists of 14 residues. From germline, CDR1 is SGHRS and CDR2 YFSETQ. V lost 4 bases, J lost 2 bases, and 12 bases lay in between. Here the CDR3 DNA reads TGCGCCAGCAGCAGCGGGGACGCGAACTATGGCTACACCTTC. Its protein is CASSSGDANYGYTF.

V usage is TRBV18 and J usage is TRBJ1-2, with D unclear. Trimming cost V 3 bases and J 2 bases, with 16 bases left between them. Per germline, CDR1 KGHSH and CDR2 LQKENI. CDR3 length: 16 residues. The CDR3 DNA is TGTGCCAGCTCACCGGCGGTCACCCCTAACAACTATGGCTACACCTTC. As protein: CASSPAVTPNNYGYTF. Full variable domain (outside the CDR3, taken from reference TRBV18 and TRBJ1-2): NAGVMQNPRHLVRRRGQEARLRCSPMKGHSHVYWYRQLPEEGLKFMVYLQKENIIDESGMPKERFSAEFPKEGPSILRIQQVVRGDSAAYFCASSPAVTPNNYGYTFGSGTRLTVV.

This clonotype has ten or more counts. The chain has TRBV5-1 and TRBJ1-5; weak D call: TRBD1 (5 bases). This CDR3 has 15 amino acids. Deletions cut 0 bases from V and 3 bases from J, with 10 bases between. In germline, CDR1 is SGHRS, CDR2 YFSETQ. The CDR3 here is CASSLDGGNNQPQHF. DNA of the CDR3: TGCGCCAGCAGCTTGGACGGGGGTAACAATCAGCCCCAGCATTTT.

This clonotype was seen more than once but under ten times. V is TRBV2 and J is TRBJ2-3; TRBD2 might be the D (5 bases). The CDR3 loop spans 17 amino acids. The V gene's germline CDR1 is SNHLY and CDR2 FYNNEI. Between the trimmed V and J ends, which lost 7 bases and 8 bases, there was a span of 28 bases. The CDR3 region is CASISLSGPFPGGTQYF. DNA of the CDR3: TGTGCCAGCATCTCACTCTCAGGCCCCTTCCCAGGAGGTACGCAGTATTTT.